These T cell receptor beta chains were read from a single sample in a study of technical replicates of blood from a few donors. TCRdb keeps only in-frame clones here, not all; method: immunoSEQ multiplex PCR. Here the sample spans about 72,000 clones, around 92% being singletons. Material: T cells isolated from PBMCs. These receptors were obtained from a human donor in good health. Each CDR3 is given with its conserved first and last residue. Fields, in order: CDR3 DNA, CDR3 protein, CDR3 length, D gene, V gene, J gene, clone size. The D gene is left open where the match is weak. Clone size is stated in some rows and not others, as once, few, many or a class when expanded.

cdr3_nt: TGTGCCAGCAGTTCCCCCGTCGGGCAGGGTGGTGGCTACACCTTC; cdr3_aa: CASSSPVGQGGGYTF; cdr3_length: 15; d_call: NA; v_call: TRBV28; j_call: TRBJ1-2; clone_size: NA
cdr3_nt: TGCGCCAGCAGTAAAGGATTAGGCAGGATGACCTACGAGCAGTACTTC; cdr3_aa: CASSKGLGRMTYEQYF; cdr3_length: 16; d_call: NA; v_call: TRBV10-1; j_call: TRBJ2-7; clone_size: NA
cdr3_nt: TGCGCCAGCAGCCCACGACAGGGGGAGACTGAAGCTTTCTTT; cdr3_aa: CASSPRQGETEAFF; cdr3_length: 14; d_call: TRBD1; v_call: TRBV5-1; j_call: TRBJ1-1; clone_size: NA
cdr3_nt: TGCGCCAGCAGCCAAGATAATGTGGCCGGGAACTACGAGCAGTACTTC; cdr3_aa: CASSQDNVAGNYEQYF; cdr3_length: 16; d_call: NA; v_call: TRBV4-3; j_call: TRBJ2-7; clone_size: once
cdr3_nt: TGCGCCAGCAGCCGATTGACAGGTCCCTACGAGCAGTACTTC; cdr3_aa: CASSRLTGPYEQYF; cdr3_length: 14; d_call: NA; v_call: TRBV4-3; j_call: TRBJ2-7; clone_size: NA
cdr3_nt: TGTGCCACCAGCAGAGATCGGGGGGGAAACACCATATATTTT; cdr3_aa: CATSRDRGGNTIYF; cdr3_length: 14; d_call: NA; v_call: TRBV15; j_call: TRBJ1-3; clone_size: NA
cdr3_nt: TGTGCCAGCAGTGCCGGGACTAGCGGGAGAACAGATACGCAGTATTTT; cdr3_aa: CASSAGTSGRTDTQYF; cdr3_length: 16; d_call: TRBD2; v_call: TRBV25-1; j_call: TRBJ2-3; clone_size: NA
cdr3_nt: TGTGCCAGCAGCGCCGGGACAGGGAGCACCGGGGAGCTGTTTTTT; cdr3_aa: CASSAGTGSTGELFF; cdr3_length: 15; d_call: TRBD1; v_call: TRBV6-6; j_call: TRBJ2-2; clone_size: NA
cdr3_nt: TGTGCCAGCCGGGATTTATCTCCCTACGAGCAGTACTTC; cdr3_aa: CASRDLSPYEQYF; cdr3_length: 13; d_call: NA; v_call: TRBV6-1; j_call: TRBJ2-7; clone_size: once
cdr3_nt: TGTGCCAGTAGTAGGGGGCCTACGGCCACTGAAGCTTTCTTT; cdr3_aa: CASSRGPTATEAFF; cdr3_length: 14; d_call: NA; v_call: TRBV19; j_call: TRBJ1-1; clone_size: few
cdr3_nt: TGCGCCAGCAGCCGCCTCACAGGGGTTTTAAGTGAAGCTTTCTTT; cdr3_aa: CASSRLTGVLSEAFF; cdr3_length: 15; d_call: TRBD1; v_call: TRBV4-3; j_call: TRBJ1-1; clone_size: once
cdr3_nt: TGTGCCAGCAGCTTGGTCGGGAGCTACGAGCAGTACTTC; cdr3_aa: CASSLVGSYEQYF; cdr3_length: 13; d_call: NA; v_call: TRBV5-5; j_call: TRBJ2-7; clone_size: NA
cdr3_nt: TGTGCCAGCAGTTTAGTAACAGTGGCGATTGAAGCTTTCTTT; cdr3_aa: CASSLVTVAIEAFF; cdr3_length: 14; d_call: NA; v_call: TRBV28; j_call: TRBJ1-1; clone_size: NA
cdr3_nt: TGTGCCTGGAGTGTACGAATAGACTCTGGAAACACCATATATTTT; cdr3_aa: CAWSVRIDSGNTIYF; cdr3_length: 15; d_call: NA; v_call: TRBV30; j_call: TRBJ1-3; clone_size: NA
cdr3_nt: TGTGCCAGCAGCTTAACTATCTCCTACGAGCAGTACTTC; cdr3_aa: CASSLTISYEQYF; cdr3_length: 13; d_call: NA; v_call: TRBV7-6; j_call: TRBJ2-7; clone_size: NA
cdr3_nt: TGTGCCAGCAGCCAAGATCGGAGCGGACCGAACAATGAGCAGTTCTTC; cdr3_aa: CASSQDRSGPNNEQFF; cdr3_length: 16; d_call: NA; v_call: TRBV4-2; j_call: TRBJ2-1; clone_size: NA
cdr3_nt: TGTGCCAGCAGCCCCGACCTAGCTGGGGGGACCGGGGAGCTGTTTTTT; cdr3_aa: CASSPDLAGGTGELFF; cdr3_length: 16; d_call: NA; v_call: TRBV5-5; j_call: TRBJ2-2; clone_size: NA
cdr3_nt: TGTGCCAGTAGTATAGACAGGGTCAACTATGGCTACACCTTC; cdr3_aa: CASSIDRVNYGYTF; cdr3_length: 14; d_call: NA; v_call: TRBV19; j_call: TRBJ1-2; clone_size: few
cdr3_nt: TGTGCCAGCAGCTTATCTGCAGGGTGGGCTGAAGCTTTCTTT; cdr3_aa: CASSLSAGWAEAFF; cdr3_length: 14; d_call: NA; v_call: TRBV11-3; j_call: TRBJ1-1; clone_size: NA
cdr3_nt: TGTGCCATAACGGAAGGCGGCGAAAACTATGGCTACACCTTC; cdr3_aa: CAITEGGENYGYTF; cdr3_length: 14; d_call: NA; v_call: TRBV15; j_call: TRBJ1-2; clone_size: NA
cdr3_nt: TGTGCCAGCAGCGGGGGACAGGGGGCCAGAGAGCAGTACTTC; cdr3_aa: CASSGGQGAREQYF; cdr3_length: 14; d_call: TRBD1; v_call: TRBV5-6; j_call: TRBJ2-7; clone_size: NA
cdr3_nt: TGCGCCAGCAGCTTGGGAGGACTAGCGGTCACAGATACGCAGTATTTT; cdr3_aa: CASSLGGLAVTDTQYF; cdr3_length: 16; d_call: TRBD2; v_call: TRBV5-1; j_call: TRBJ2-3; clone_size: NA
cdr3_nt: TGTGCCAGCAGTTATGCGGGGGTTTACGAGCAGTACTTC; cdr3_aa: CASSYAGVYEQYF; cdr3_length: 13; d_call: TRBD2; v_call: TRBV6-5; j_call: TRBJ2-7; clone_size: NA
cdr3_nt: TGTGCCAGCAGCTTCGGGGGTCCCTACAATGAGCAGTTCTTC; cdr3_aa: CASSFGGPYNEQFF; cdr3_length: 14; d_call: NA; v_call: TRBV5-6; j_call: TRBJ2-1; clone_size: NA